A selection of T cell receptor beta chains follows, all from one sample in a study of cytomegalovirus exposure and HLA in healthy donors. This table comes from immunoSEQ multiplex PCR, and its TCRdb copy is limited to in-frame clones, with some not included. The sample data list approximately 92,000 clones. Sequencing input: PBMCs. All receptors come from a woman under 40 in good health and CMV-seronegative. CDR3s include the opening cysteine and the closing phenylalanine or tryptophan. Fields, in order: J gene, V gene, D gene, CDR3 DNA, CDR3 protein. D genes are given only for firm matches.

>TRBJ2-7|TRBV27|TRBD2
TGTGCCAGCAGTTTTCAGCGGGGGGCCTACGAGCAGTACTTC
CASSFQRGAYEQYF
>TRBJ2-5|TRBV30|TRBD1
TGTGCCTGGGCCCCCGGACAGGGAGTGGAGACCCAGTACTTC
CAWAPGQGVETQYF
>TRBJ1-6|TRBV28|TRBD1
TGTGCCAGCAGTTTACTTTTGGGACAGGCCCATAATTCACCCCTCCACTTT
CASSLLLGQAHNSPLHF
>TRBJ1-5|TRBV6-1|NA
TGTGCCAGCAGTGAAGGCCAGGCCCGCCAGCCCCAGCATTTT
CASSEGQARQPQHF
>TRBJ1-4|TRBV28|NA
TGTGCCAGCAGTGAACAGGGCGGTAATGAAAAACTGTTTTTT
CASSEQGGNEKLFF
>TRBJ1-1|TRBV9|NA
TGTGCCAGCACCCTAGGGGGTCAGAACACTGAAGCTTTCTTT
CASTLGGQNTEAFF
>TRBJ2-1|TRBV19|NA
TGTGCCAGTAGTATAGACAGGGGCCCCTACAATGAGCAGTTCTTC
CASSIDRGPYNEQFF
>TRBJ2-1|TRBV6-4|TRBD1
TGTGCCAGCAGTCGGGACAGTGACTACAATGAGCAGTTCTTC
CASSRDSDYNEQFF
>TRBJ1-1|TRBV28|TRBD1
TGTGCCAGCAGTTTATCGGGACAGGGGAGGGCTGAAGCTTTCTTT
CASSLSGQGRAEAFF
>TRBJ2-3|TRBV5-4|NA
TGTGCCAGCAGCTTGAACTCAGGGGCTTTCACAGATACGCAGTATTTT
CASSLNSGAFTDTQYF